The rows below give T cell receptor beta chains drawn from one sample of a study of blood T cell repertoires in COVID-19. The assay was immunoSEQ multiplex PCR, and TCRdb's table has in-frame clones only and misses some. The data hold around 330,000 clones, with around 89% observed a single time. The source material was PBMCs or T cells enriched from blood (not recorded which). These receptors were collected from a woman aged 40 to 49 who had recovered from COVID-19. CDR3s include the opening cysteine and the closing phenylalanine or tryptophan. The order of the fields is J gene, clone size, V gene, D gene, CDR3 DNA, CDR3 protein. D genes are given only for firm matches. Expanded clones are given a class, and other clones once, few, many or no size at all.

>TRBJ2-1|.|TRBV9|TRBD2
TGTGCCAGCAGCACCCGGCTAGCGGGGCCCTCGGGGGAGCAGTTCTTC
CASSTRLAGPSGEQFF
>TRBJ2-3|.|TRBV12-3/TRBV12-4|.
TGTGCCAGCAGCTTAGCGAGCCCAGATACGCAGTATTTT
CASSLASPDTQYF
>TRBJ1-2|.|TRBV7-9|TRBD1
TGTGCCAGCAGCTTAGCGCTGGACAGGGGGCTTAACTATGGCTACACCTTC
CASSLALDRGLNYGYTF
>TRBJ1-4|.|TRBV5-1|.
TGCGCCAGCAGCTTGGACCTCCAAAAGGGGGATGAAAAACTGTTTTTT
CASSLDLQKGDEKLFF
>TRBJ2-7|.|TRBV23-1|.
TGCGCCAGCAGTCAATCGGGCAGGCCATTGGGGCAGTACTTC
CASSQSGRPLGQYF
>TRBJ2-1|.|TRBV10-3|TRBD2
TGTGCCATCAGGACCGGGACTAGCGAGACCTACAATGAGCAGTTCTTC
CAIRTGTSETYNEQFF
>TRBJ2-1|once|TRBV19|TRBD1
TGTGCCAGTAGTTTTTCCGGGACAGGGTATGAGCAGTTCTTC
CASSFSGTGYEQFF
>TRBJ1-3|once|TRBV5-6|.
TGTGCCAGCAGCTCAACAGGGAATAAGGGCGGAAACACCATATATTTT
CASSSTGNKGGNTIYF
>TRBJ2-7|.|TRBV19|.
TGTGCCAGTAGTATAGCGGACAGCGGCTACTACGAGCAGTACTTC
CASSIADSGYYEQYF
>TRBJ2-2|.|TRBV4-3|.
TGCGCCAGCAGCCAAGCTGTCCCATCAGGGTCCAACACCGGGGAGCTGTTTTTT
CASSQAVPSGSNTGELFF
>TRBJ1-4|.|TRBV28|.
TGTGCCAGCAGTAACGGGGGACGGGATGAAAAACTGTTTTTT
CASSNGGRDEKLFF
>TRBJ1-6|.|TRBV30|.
TGTGCCTGGAGTGTACAGGGTAATTCACCCCTCCACTTT
CAWSVQGNSPLHF
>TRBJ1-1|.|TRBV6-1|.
TGTGCCAGCAGTGAGGCGGTGAACACTGAAGCTTTCTTT
CASSEAVNTEAFF
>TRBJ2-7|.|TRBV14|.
TGTGCCAGCAGCCGGGGACATTCTTTCTACGAGCAGTACTTC
CASSRGHSFYEQYF
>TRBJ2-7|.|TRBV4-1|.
TGCGCCAGCAGCCAGCAAGGAGCCCTGATTTCCGAGCAGTACTTC
CASSQQGALISEQYF
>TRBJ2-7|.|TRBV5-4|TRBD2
TGTGCCAGCAGCCAAGCGGGGGGACTCTCCTACGAGCAGTACTTC
CASSQAGGLSYEQYF
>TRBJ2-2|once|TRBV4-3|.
TGCGCCAGCAGCCAAGTTAGCGCGAACACCGGGGAGCTGTTTTTT
CASSQVSANTGELFF
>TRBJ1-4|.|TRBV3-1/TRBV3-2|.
TGTGCCAGCAGCCAAGTTCGCCAGGCCGGAATTAATGAAAAACTGTTTTTT
CASSQVRQAGINEKLFF
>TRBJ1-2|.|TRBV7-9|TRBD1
TGTGCCAGCAGCTTAGACCTCACAGGGGTTGGGACCTTC
CASSLDLTGVGTF
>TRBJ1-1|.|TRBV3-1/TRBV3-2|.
TGTGCCAGCAGCCGGACCGGGGGGAACACTGAAGCTTTCTTT
CASSRTGGNTEAFF
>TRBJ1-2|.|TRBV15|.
TGTGCCACCAGCAGAGCTGACTATGGCTACACCTTC
CATSRADYGYTF
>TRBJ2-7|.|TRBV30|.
TGTGCCTGGAGTACGGGAGCCGACGAGCAGTACTTC
CAWSTGADEQYF
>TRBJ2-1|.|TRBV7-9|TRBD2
TGTGCCAGCAGGGTAGCGGGGGGGTCGTACAATGAGCAGTTCTTC
CASRVAGGSYNEQFF
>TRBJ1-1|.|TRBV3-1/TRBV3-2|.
TGTGCCAGCAGCCCCTATGGAGGGAACACTGAAGCTTTCTTT
CASSPYGGNTEAFF
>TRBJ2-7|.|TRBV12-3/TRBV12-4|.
TGTGCCAGCAGCGGGACTCAGGTGTACGAGCAGTACTTC
CASSGTQVYEQYF
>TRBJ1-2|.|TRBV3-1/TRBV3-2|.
TGTGCCAGCAGCCATCTAGGGAGGGTTTATGGCTACACCTTC
CASSHLGRVYGYTF
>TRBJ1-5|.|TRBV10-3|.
TGTGCCATCAGTGAGCAGGGAAAGGGCAATCAGCCCCAGCATTTT
CAISEQGKGNQPQHF
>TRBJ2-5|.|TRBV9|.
TGTGCCAGCAGCTCCAGACTAGACTTCCAAGAGACCCAGTACTTC
CASSSRLDFQETQYF
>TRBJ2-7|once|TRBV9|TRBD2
TGTGCCAGCAGCCCCTCTCAGCGGGAGCGCGAGCAGTACTTC
CASSPSQREREQYF
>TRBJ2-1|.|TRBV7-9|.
TGTGCCAGCAGCCCCCTCTTGTGGAGCTCCTACAATGAGCAGTTCTTC
CASSPLLWSSYNEQFF
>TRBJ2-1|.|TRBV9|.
TGTGCCAGCAGCTCCCGGGGGGCCTCCTACAATGAGCAGTTCTTC
CASSSRGASYNEQFF
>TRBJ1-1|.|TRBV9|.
TGTGCCAGCAGCGTAGACGCGAGGAACACTGAAGCTTTCTTT
CASSVDARNTEAFF
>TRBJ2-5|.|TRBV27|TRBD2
TGTGCCAGCAGTCCCCGCGGGGGACCCCAAGAGACCCAGTACTTC
CASSPRGGPQETQYF
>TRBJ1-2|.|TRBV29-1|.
TGCAGCGTAGAGGAGGATGGCTACACCTTC
CSVEEDGYTF
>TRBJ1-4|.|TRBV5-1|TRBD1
TGCGCCAGCAGCTTGGTGGGGACAGGGGGATATGAAAAACTGTTTTTT
CASSLVGTGGYEKLFF
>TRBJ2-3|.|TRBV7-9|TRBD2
TGTGCCAGCAGCCGGACTAGCGGGGGGAAAGATACGCAGTATTTT
CASSRTSGGKDTQYF
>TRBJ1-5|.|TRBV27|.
TGTGCCAGCAGCAGGGTTGACAATCAGCCCCAGCATTTT
CASSRVDNQPQHF
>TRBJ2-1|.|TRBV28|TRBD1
TGTGCCAGCGGAAACAGGGGCTCCTACAATGAGCAGTTCTTC
CASGNRGSYNEQFF
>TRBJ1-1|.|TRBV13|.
TGTGCCAGCAGCTCCGCGACAGAAGAAGCTTTCTTT
CASSSATEEAFF
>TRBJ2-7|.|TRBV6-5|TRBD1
TGTGCCAGCAGTTCCTGGACAGGGGGCCGCTACGAGCAGTACTTC
CASSSWTGGRYEQYF
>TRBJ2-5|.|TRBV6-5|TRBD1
TGTGCCAGCAGTCCGGCGGGGACAGGGGGCAAGACCCAGTACTTC
CASSPAGTGGKTQYF
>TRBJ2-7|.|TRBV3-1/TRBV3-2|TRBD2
TGTGCCAGCAGACATTTTAGAAGCGGGGTTGTATCCTACGAGCAGTACTTC
CASRHFRSGVVSYEQYF
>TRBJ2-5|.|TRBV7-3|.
TGTGCCAGCAGCTTAAATAGAGGAGAGACCCAGTACTTC
CASSLNRGETQYF
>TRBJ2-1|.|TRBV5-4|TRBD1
TGTGCCAGCAGCGACGGACAGGTCGGCTCCTACAATGAGCAGTTCTTC
CASSDGQVGSYNEQFF
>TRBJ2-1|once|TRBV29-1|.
TGCAGCGTTGAACTGTCAGTTGGTGAGCAGTTCTTC
CSVELSVGEQFF
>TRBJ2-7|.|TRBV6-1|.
TGTGCCAGCAGTGAAAAGGGACAATCCTACGAGCAGTACTTC
CASSEKGQSYEQYF
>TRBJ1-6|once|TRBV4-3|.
TGCGCCAGCAGCCAAGCGGCAGGGTGGAATTCACCCCTCCACTTT
CASSQAAGWNSPLHF
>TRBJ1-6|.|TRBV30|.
TGTGCCTGGAGAACAAGTATCTCCTATAATTCACCCCTCCACTTT
CAWRTSISYNSPLHF
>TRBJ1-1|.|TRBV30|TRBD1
TGTGCCTGGAGTCCTGGAGACAGGGGGGAGACTGAAGCTTTCTTT
CAWSPGDRGETEAFF
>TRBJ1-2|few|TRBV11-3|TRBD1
TGTGCCAGCAGCACCTACGGGACAGGGGGCGTCTATGGCTACACCTTC
CASSTYGTGGVYGYTF
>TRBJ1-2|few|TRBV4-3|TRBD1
TGCGCCAGCAGCCAAGACCCGGGACAGGGGGGCGGCTACACCTTC
CASSQDPGQGGGYTF
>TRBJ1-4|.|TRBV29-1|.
TGCAGCGTTGAAGGCGGGAAAGCTGAAAAACTGTTTTTT
CSVEGGKAEKLFF
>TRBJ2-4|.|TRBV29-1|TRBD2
TGCAGCGTTGCCCTAGCGGGGGCAAGAGACATTCAGTACTTC
CSVALAGARDIQYF
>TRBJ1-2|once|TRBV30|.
TGTGCCTGGAGTGACCCGGCGCGGGCGTATGGCTACACCTTC
CAWSDPARAYGYTF
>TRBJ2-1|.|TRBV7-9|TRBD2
TGTGCCAGCAGCTTAGGGGTGACTAGCGGAGCGTACAATGAGCAGTTCTTC
CASSLGVTSGAYNEQFF
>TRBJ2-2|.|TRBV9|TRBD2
TGTGCCAGCAGCGACACTAGGGGACTAGCGGCCTTGAGGTCCGGGGAGCTGTTTTTT
CASSDTRGLAALRSGELFF
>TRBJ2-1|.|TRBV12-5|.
TGTGCTAGTGGTTTGGTAACCGGGAGTGGTAGGAATGAGCAGTTCTTC
CASGLVTGSGRNEQFF
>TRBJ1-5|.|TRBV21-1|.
TGTGCCAGCAGCAAAGCCGGGACAGATTCTTTCAATCAGCCCCAGCATTTT
CASSKAGTDSFNQPQHF